Included here is one TCR beta chain sequence, with context. Its antigen is unknown. PCR employed 60 Vbeta and 13 Jbeta primers. The protocol was immunoSEQ multiplex PCR, while the TCRdb copy is restricted to in-frame clones and leaves out a portion. This listing includes about 46,000 clones. These data belong to a study of cytomegalovirus exposure and HLA in healthy donors. Study context: In a previous analysis, 110 million or so unique TCR beta sequences were found from 170 million or so T cells.

The length of the CDR3 is 14 residues. J gave up 7 bases and V 6 bases, and 11 bases lay outside the gene matches. Per germline, CDR1 SEHNR and CDR2 FQNEAQ (reference sequence). Study observations and caveats: It was reportedly the case that the classifier diagnosed cytomegalovirus status with high specificity and sensitivity. A few CMV-associated chains proved CMV antigen-specific in vitro. Rarity marked most TCR sequences, yet some public TCRs occurred in many donors.

This TCR came from a middle-aged woman in good health and CMV-seronegative. The chain recombines TRBV7-9 with TRBJ2-5; 7 bases match TRBD2. Sequenced input: PBMCs. The CDR3 spells CASRLFNSGGTQYF. The DNA for the CDR3 is TGTGCCAGCAGGCTATTCAATTCGGGGGGGACCCAGTACTTC.